The entry below describes one T cell receptor beta chain. These data come from a study of PD-L1 blockade in urothelial cancer. Study overall: Patients commenced intravenous atezolizumab, 1,200 mg every 3 weeks, at some point between 2012 and 2014. Median T cell yield per blood sample was over 140,000 cells.

Profiling relied on immunoSEQ multiplex PCR, and the TCRdb table lists in-frame clones only, not all of them. The data show approximately 88,000 clones, with roughly 84% seen just once and approximately 2% held by the top ten. The time point: pretreatment peripheral blood. The clonotype originates from a man aged 55 to 70 with urothelial cancer. The material sequenced was PBMCs, taken around atezolizumab (anti-PD-L1) treatment.

This chain's CDR3 is CASSLLLNNEQFF. The CDR3 DNA reads TGTGCCAGCAGCTTGCTACTTAACAATGAGCAGTTCTTC. The J gene is TRBJ2-1, the V gene TRBV11-3; no definite D call. The CDR3 is 13 residues long. Trimming took 3 bases from V and 5 from J, leaving 8 bases between them. The germline gives CDR1 SGHNT, CDR2 YENEEA.